This T cell receptor (beta chain) was sequenced in a study of regulatory T cells in long-lasting Graves disease. In its sample, this clonotype was seen a few times. Arm-PCR with iRepertoire HTBI primers amplified the CDR3 regions for these TCR beta libraries. MiXCR, applied by TCRdb to the multiplex PCR reads, yields one record per CDR3 protein. Of some 330,000 distinct CDR3 sequences detected, 10% to 15% appear once; the ten largest clones hold approximately 20%. As to time point: newly diagnosed GD, antithyroid drugs for less than 3 months. RNA extracted from PBMCs served as the sequencing template. V was trimmed by 5 bases and J by 2 bases, leaving 11 bases between them. Germline CDR1 MNHEY, CDR2 SMNVEV (reference sequence). The CDR3 has 14 residues. This sample also appeared in a second study, on T cells in Graves' hyperthyroidism and ophthalmopathy.

The receptor comes from a woman in her late teens or twenties with Graves disease. Material: peripheral blood mononuclear cells (PBMCs), obtained at new diagnosis, from a patient treated with antithyroid drugs. The chain recombines TRBV27 with TRBJ2-3; D is possibly TRBD2 (6 bases). The CDR3 DNA reads TGTGCCAGCAGTCAGACTAGATTCACAGATACGCAGTATTTT. Its protein product is CASSQTRFTDTQYF.